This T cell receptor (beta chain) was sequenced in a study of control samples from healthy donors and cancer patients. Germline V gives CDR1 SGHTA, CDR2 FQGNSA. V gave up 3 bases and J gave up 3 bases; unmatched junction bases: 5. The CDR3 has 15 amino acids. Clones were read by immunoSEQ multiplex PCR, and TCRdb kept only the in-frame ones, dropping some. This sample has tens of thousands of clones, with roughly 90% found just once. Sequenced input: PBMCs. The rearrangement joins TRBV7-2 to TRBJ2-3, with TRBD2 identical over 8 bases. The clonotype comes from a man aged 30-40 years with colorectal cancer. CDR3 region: CASSFLGLATDTQYF. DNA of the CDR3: TGTGCCAGCAGCTTTTTAGGACTAGCAACAGATACGCAGTATTTT.